This TCR beta chain came from a study of blood T cell repertoires in COVID-19. Study-wide context: Both acute and convalescent COVID-19 samples were obtained from the United States, Italy and Spain. Sample material is recorded as cDNA or gDNA derived from T cells, B-cell-depleted T cells, or PBMCs.

The V gene's germline CDR1 is MGHRA and CDR2 YSYEKL. V lost 4 bases and J 4 bases, leaving 16 bases between the germline ends. This CDR3 spans 15 amino acids. Per the original methods: Amplification of reference gene primers provided the estimated nucleated cell counts. Profiled with immunoSEQ multiplex PCR; TCRdb holds only in-frame clones, not every one. Clonal size and the V and J genes are those of that table, whereas D and trimming came from the DNA. The sample records about 88,000 clones, more than 75% being singletons. This chain joins TRBV4-1 and TRBJ2-5; D possibly corresponds to TRBD2 (6 bases). This receptor was obtained from a woman aged 65 to 85 with acute or convalescent COVID-19. The sequenced sample was peripheral blood. The CDR3 DNA reads TGCGCCAGCAGCCCCCTGGAGGGTGGGCGAGAGACCCAGTACTTC. Translation: CASSPLEGGRETQYF.